The clone carrying this T cell receptor (beta chain) was seen a handful of times. Its antigen is not identified. Stable Graves' hyperthyroidism denoted no ophthalmopathy progression over 18 months. Aged 18 to 65, the patients had hyperthyroidism that was newly diagnosed and had lasted under 2 months. This CDR3 contains 14 residues. V dropped 5 bases and J dropped 4 bases, with 12 bases sitting between them. Germline loops: CDR1 SEHNR, CDR2 FQNEAQ (reference sequence). This entry belongs to a study of T cells in Graves' hyperthyroidism and ophthalmopathy. Study observations and caveats: Ophthalmopathy was identified by the model a median about 6.4 months ahead of onset. Ophthalmopathy and stable hyperthyroidism were separated by a 13 V-J model.

Amplification yielded TCR beta CDR3 regions, with RNA transcripts as the source. First-round RT-PCR with HTBI primers amplified the TCR CDR3 region. TCRdb passed the multiplex PCR reads through MiXCR, listing each CDR3 protein once. The data hold around 800,000 distinct CDR3 sequences, with roughly 40% observed a single time. Source material: blood. The TCR sequence derives from a man aged 18 to 30 with Graves' hyperthyroidism. This chain connects TRBV7-9 to TRBJ1-3; D ambiguous. CDR3 sequence (DNA): TGTGCCAGCAGCCCACAGTTTAGAGGAAACACCATATATTTT. Translated, it gives CASSPQFRGNTIYF.